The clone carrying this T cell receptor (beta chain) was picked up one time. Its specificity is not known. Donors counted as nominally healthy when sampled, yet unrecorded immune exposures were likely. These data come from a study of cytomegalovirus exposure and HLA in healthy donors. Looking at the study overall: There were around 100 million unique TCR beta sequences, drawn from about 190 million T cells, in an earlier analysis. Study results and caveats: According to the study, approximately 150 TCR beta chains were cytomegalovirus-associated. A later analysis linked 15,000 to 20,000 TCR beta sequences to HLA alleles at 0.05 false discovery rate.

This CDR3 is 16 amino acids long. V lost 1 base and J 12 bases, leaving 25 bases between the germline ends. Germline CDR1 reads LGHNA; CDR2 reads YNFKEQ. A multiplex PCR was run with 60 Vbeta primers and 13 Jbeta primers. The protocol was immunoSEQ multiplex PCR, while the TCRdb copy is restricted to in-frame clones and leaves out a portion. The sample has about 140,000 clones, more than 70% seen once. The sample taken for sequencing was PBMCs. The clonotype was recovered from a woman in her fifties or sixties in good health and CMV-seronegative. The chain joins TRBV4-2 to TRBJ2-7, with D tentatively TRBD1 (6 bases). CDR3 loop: CASSQALTASGAPPYF. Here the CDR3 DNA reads TGTGCCAGCAGCCAAGCACTAACGGCGTCAGGGGCCCCGCCGTACTTC.